The present entry profiles one T cell receptor (beta chain) with its context. Its cognate antigen is unknown. These data belong to a study of siplizumab effects on memory and regulatory T cells. Study findings and constraints: Researchers could map only a minor fraction of alloreactive clones to unstimulated subsets.

TCRdb keeps only in-frame clones here, not all; method: immunoSEQ multiplex PCR. The sample holds more than 75,000 clones; approximately 96% are singletons and the top ten take 0.031%. Germline CDR1 and CDR2: SGHRS and YFSETQ. The CDR3 totals 14 residues. With 0 bases removed from V and 0 bases from J, the gap between germline ends came to 4 bases. The J gene is TRBJ1-3, the V gene TRBV5-1; D remains ambiguous. The TCR sequence derives from a human donor in good health. Sequenced material: naive CD4+ T cells sorted from blood. The CDR3, as DNA: TGCGCCAGCAGCTTGGATGGCTCTGGAAACACCATATATTTT. Translation gives CASSLDGSGNTIYF.